The 25 T cell receptor beta chains in this list originate from one sample, sequenced in a study of blood T cell repertoires in COVID-19. Using immunoSEQ multiplex PCR, the repertoire was profiled, and TCRdb retains in-frame clones only, with some absent. The sample records around 250,000 clones, about 85% being singletons. Input material: peripheral blood. These receptors all come from a young man who had recovered from COVID-19.

The chain has TRBV7-9 and TRBJ2-6; 10 nucleotides match TRBD1. The CDR3 extends over 17 amino acids. CDR1 is SEHNR and CDR2 is FQNEAQ in the germline V gene (reference sequence). Trimming at V came to 5 bases and at J to 8 bases, leaving 12 bases not matched to a gene. The CDR3 DNA reads as TGTGCCAGCAGCCAGACGACAGGGGGCAGTGACACCAACGTCCTGACTTTC. It codes for CASSQTTGGSDTNVLTF. The entire variable domain, with the rest obtained from reference TRBV7-9 and TRBJ2-6, is as follows: DTGVSQNPRHKITKRGQNVTFRCDPISEHNRLYWYRQTLGQGPEFLTYFQNEAQLEKSRLLSDRFSAERPKGSFSTLEIQRTEQGDSAMYLCASSQTTGGSDTNVLTFGAGSRLTVL.

V usage is TRBV6-5 and J usage is TRBJ1-1; D gene uncertain. In germline, CDR1 is MNHEY, CDR2 SVGAGI. The CDR3 loop spans 13 amino acids. With 4 bases removed from V and 1 base from J, the gap between germline ends came to 7 bases. DNA of the CDR3: TGTGCCAGCAGTTCCGCAGGGAACACTGAAGCTTTCTTT. Encoded protein: CASSSAGNTEAFF.

This clone was observed at least ten times. The chain links TRBV5-1 to TRBJ1-2; 7 bases fit TRBD1. The V gene's germline CDR1 is SGHRS and CDR2 YFSETQ. The CDR3 length is 17 residues. V lost 3 bases to trimming and J lost 3 bases; unmatched junction nucleotides: 14. The CDR3 sequence: CASSSTSSTGQYYGYTF. The CDR3 coding sequence is TGCGCCAGCAGCTCCACCTCTTCGACAGGGCAATACTATGGCTACACCTTC.

The gene calls are TRBV2 and TRBJ2-7; D not certain. Trimming left V 8 bases short and J 4 bases short, with 18 bases between. Per the germline V gene, CDR1 is SNHLY and CDR2 is FYNNEI. CDR3 size: 14 residues. This chain's CDR3 is CASSSIGLGYEQYV. DNA for the CDR3: TGTGCCAGCTCTTCGATAGGTCTCGGGTACGAGCAGTACGTC.

This sequence joins TRBV28 and TRBJ1-5, with 8 bases fitting TRBD1. Germline CDR1 is MDHEN and CDR2 is SYDVKM. The CDR3 is 15 amino acids. The V segment lost 7 bases and the J segment 3 bases; nucleotides outside the gene matches: 8. CDR3: CASNGQGRPNQPQHF. The CDR3, as DNA: TGTGCCAGCAATGGACAGGGCAGGCCCAATCAGCCCCAGCATTTT.

This clone showed up just once. The V and J genes are TRBV4-1 and TRBJ2-7, with TRBD1 identical over 7 bases. The germline V gene has CDR1 MGHRA and CDR2 YSYEKL. The CDR3 is 15 amino acids. V lost 0 bases, J lost 6 bases, and 8 bases stayed unmatched. DNA of the CDR3: TGCGCCAGCAGCCAAGAAGACAGGGCAGGCTTCGAGCAGTACGTC. Translated, it gives CASSQEDRAGFEQYV.

The chain employs TRBV13 and TRBJ1-5; D possibly corresponds to TRBD1 (5 bases). Trimming removed 3 bases at V and 0 bases at J, with 12 bases between. The CDR3 consists of 16 residues. The germline gives CDR1 PRHDT, CDR2 FYEKMQ (reference sequence). CDR3 bases: TGTGCCAGCAGCTTTTCCGGGGGTATTAGCAATCAGCCCCAGCATTTT. This sequence encodes CASSFSGGISNQPQHF. The complete variable domain, with remaining parts taken from reference TRBV13 and TRBJ1-5, reads AAGVIQSPRHLIKEKRETATLKCYPIPRHDTVYWYQQGPGQDPQFLISFYEKMQSDKGSIPDRFSAQQFSDYHSELNMSSLELGDSALYFCASSFSGGISNQPQHFGDGTRLSIL.

The chain is built from TRBV20-1 and TRBJ2-5; D not certain. CDR1 DFQATT and CDR2 SNEGSKA come from the germline V gene (reference sequence). Trimming removed 1 base from V and 5 bases from J, with 5 bases in between. The CDR3 has 11 amino acids. The CDR3 region has the DNA TGCAGTGCTAGAGGTCAGGAGACCCAGTACTTC. Translated: CSARGQETQYF.

This clone was seen a few times. The chain employs TRBV7-8 and TRBJ2-2; 12 bases map to TRBD2. V lost 5 bases, J lost 0 bases, and 10 bases stayed unmatched. In germline, CDR1 is SGHVS, CDR2 FQNEAQ. This CDR3 is 19 amino acids long. The CDR3 region is CASSRRLAGARPNTGELFF. CDR3 nucleotides: TGTGCCAGCAGCCGAAGACTAGCGGGGGCGCGGCCGAACACCGGGGAGCTGTTTTTT.

CDR3 sequence (DNA): TGTGCCAGCAATCAGGGACAGATGAACACTGAAGCTTTCTTT. It encodes CASNQGQMNTEAFF. The J gene is TRBJ1-1, the V gene TRBV6-6; 7 positions match TRBD1. Germline V gene lookup returns CDR1 MNHNY and CDR2 SVGAGI (reference sequence). V lost 7 bases, J lost 0 bases, and 5 bases stayed unmatched. This CDR3 comprises 14 residues.

This chain links TRBV4-1 with TRBJ2-2; 8 bases agree with TRBD2. CDR1 is MGHRA and CDR2 is YSYEKL in the germline V gene. This CDR3 comprises 16 residues. With 1 base clipped from V and 1 base from J, the junction kept 2 bases outside the gene matches. The CDR3, as DNA: TGCGCCAGCAGCCAAGGTAGCGGGGTGAACACCGGGGAGCTGTTTTTT. Protein sequence: CASSQGSGVNTGELFF.

V is TRBV7-9 and J is TRBJ2-3, with TRBD1 identical over 9 bases. CDR3 length: 18 amino acids. J was trimmed by 5 bases and V by 4 bases; bases with no gene match: 16. The V gene's germline CDR1 is SEHNR and CDR2 FQNEAQ (reference sequence). The CDR3 DNA is TGTGCCAGCAGCTCCGTCATTCGGACAGGGGATCACGAAGATACGCAGTATTTT. Residues: CASSSVIRTGDHEDTQYF.

This clone was observed once. The rearrangement joins TRBV7-2 to TRBJ2-2; maybe TRBD1 (6 bases). The CDR3 is 14 residues long. Trimming shortened V by 2 bases and J by 7 bases, and 11 bases separated the two germline ends. Germline V gene sequence: CDR1 SGHTA, CDR2 FQGNSA. CDR3 nucleotide sequence: TGTGCCAGCAGCTTAACAGGGTTTGGCGGGGAGCTGTTTTTT. This translates into CASSLTGFGGELFF.

The chain carries TRBV11-2 and TRBJ2-1, with TRBD2 identical over 8 bases. V shed 0 bases and J 2 bases; nucleotides not matched to a gene: 15. CDR1 and CDR2 (germline): SGHAT, FQNNGV. The CDR3 extends over 20 amino acids. CDR3 nucleotide sequence: TGTGCCAGCAGCTTAGACAGTCTACTCGGGGGGGGTCAAACCTACAATGAGCAGTTCTTC. Translated: CASSLDSLLGGGQTYNEQFF.

The chain has TRBV6-5 and TRBJ2-3, with TRBD1 as a possible D gene (6 bases). This CDR3 comprises 12 residues. Germline CDR1 is MNHEY and CDR2 is SVGAGI. Trimming left V 5 bases short and J 6 bases short, with 9 bases between. Here the CDR3 reads CASSSQGDTQYF. CDR3 bases: TGTGCCAGCAGTAGTCAGGGGGATACGCAGTATTTT.

The chain employs TRBV7-9 and TRBJ2-5; the match to TRBD2 covers 12 bases. The CDR3 sequence is 15 residues long. The junction had 5 bases not matched to a gene; V was cut back by 5 bases and J by 4 bases. CDR1 and CDR2 (germline): SEHNR, FQNEAQ (reference sequence). This CDR3 reads CASSPGTSGLETQYF. The CDR3, as DNA: TGTGCCAGCAGCCCCGGGACTAGCGGGTTAGAGACCCAGTACTTC.

The chain joins TRBV5-1 to TRBJ1-4; weak D call: TRBD1 (5 bases). V lost 4 bases, J lost 7 bases, and 14 bases lay in between. The germline V gene has CDR1 SGHRS and CDR2 YFSETQ. The CDR3 extends over 14 amino acids. CDR3 bases: TGCGCCAGCAGCGATGGGGGGGAAGGTGAAAAACTGTTTTTT. Protein product: CASSDGGEGEKLFF.

This clone was observed once. The chain combines TRBV5-6 with TRBJ1-1; no clear D. Germline-derived CDR1 and CDR2 are SGHDT and YYEEEE. The V end was cut by 2 bases, the J end by 4 bases, with 12 bases between. This CDR3 has 14 amino acids. CDR3 sequence reads: CASSLLGLGTEAFF. Written as DNA, the CDR3 is TGTGCCAGCAGCTTACTAGGGTTGGGCACTGAAGCTTTCTTT.

The chain recombines TRBV9 with TRBJ2-3, with 8 bases lining up with TRBD2. J was trimmed by 0 bases and V by 3 bases; bases with no gene match: 9. The CDR3 covers 17 residues. Looked up from germline, CDR1 is SGDLS and CDR2 is YYNGEE. CDR3 sequence (DNA): TGTGCCAGCAGCGCGGCGGGGGGATACACTAGCACAGATACGCAGTATTTT. This gives the protein CASSAAGGYTSTDTQYF.

V usage is TRBV18 and J usage is TRBJ1-2; weak D call: TRBD1 (6 bases). The CDR3 length is 16 residues. The V and J ends lost 2 bases and 3 bases respectively, with 16 bases between them. CDR1 KGHSH and CDR2 LQKENI come from the germline V gene. The CDR3 DNA reads TGTGCCAGCTCACCAAACGAGGGGGGGCGCGACTATGGCTACACCTTC. Translation gives CASSPNEGGRDYGYTF.

This clone was observed once. The chain employs TRBV7-9 and TRBJ1-1; 7 nucleotides align to TRBD1. The trim removed 0 bases at V and 3 bases at J, leaving 1 base unmatched. Germline CDR1 SEHNR, CDR2 FQNEAQ (reference sequence). The CDR3 runs 14 residues. CDR3 protein: CASSLARGDTEAFF. DNA of the CDR3: TGTGCCAGCAGCTTAGCCAGGGGGGACACTGAAGCTTTCTTT.

This clone has more than one count but fewer than ten. V and J are TRBV9 and TRBJ1-1; D might be TRBD1 (6 bases). Trimming took off 6 bases at V and 0 bases at J, with 15 bases between the two ends. The germline V gene encodes CDR1 SGDLS and CDR2 YYNGEE. The CDR3 loop spans 15 amino acids. The CDR3 coding sequence is TGTGCCAGCACCTCAGGGGACATGTTGAACACTGAAGCTTTCTTT. It yields the protein CASTSGDMLNTEAFF.

This chain connects TRBV10-2 to TRBJ2-7, with D possibly TRBD2 on 5 matching bases. Germline CDR1 reads WSHSY; CDR2 reads SAAADI. Trimming pared 0 bases from V and 3 bases from J, leaving 15 bases between. The CDR3 runs 16 residues. CDR3 amino acids: CASSESASNAGYEQYF. As DNA, the CDR3 is TGCGCCAGCAGTGAGTCGGCATCAAACGCGGGCTACGAGCAGTACTTC.

This clone occurred a few times. Here the CDR3 DNA reads TGTGCCAGCAGCACAGGGACTAGCGGAATCCAAGAGACCCAGTACTTC. It yields the protein CASSTGTSGIQETQYF. V is TRBV7-3 and J is TRBJ2-5, with 11 nucleotides matching TRBD2. Germline CDR1 is SGHTA and CDR2 is FQGTGA. With 5 bases clipped from V and 1 base from J, the junction kept 6 bases outside the gene matches. The CDR3 has 16 amino acids.

The rearrangement links TRBV16 to TRBJ2-7; no definite D call. Germline CDR1 is KGHSY and CDR2 is FQNENV. The CDR3 extends over 13 amino acids. V was cut by 0 bases and J by 3 bases, with 6 bases left in between. Written as DNA, the CDR3 is TGTGCCAGCAGCCAATCCCAGTTCTACGAGCAGTACTTC. It specifies CASSQSQFYEQYF.